One and the same sample provided the 4 T cell receptor beta chains below, sequenced in a study of cytomegalovirus exposure and HLA in healthy donors. PCR involved 60 Vbeta and 13 Jbeta primers. Clones were sequenced by immunoSEQ multiplex PCR, and TCRdb holds only the in-frame ones, with some missing. The top ten hold approximately 6.7% of the sample, which has 150,000 or so clones, over 80% seen once. The sequencing sample was made of PBMCs. These receptors came from a male donor in good health and CMV-seropositive.

V usage is TRBV27 and J usage is TRBJ2-1, with 8 nucleotides matching TRBD1. CDR1 is MNHEY and CDR2 is SMNVEV in the germline V gene (reference sequence). The CDR3 extends over 16 amino acids. J lost 5 bases, V lost 5 bases, and 11 bases had no gene match. The CDR3 DNA reads TGTGCCAGCAGTCGACCTCCAGGGGGCGTGGACAATGAGCAGTTCTTC. It codes for CASSRPPGGVDNEQFF.

The V call is TRBV4-1, the J call TRBJ2-7; no clear D. Germline CDR1 is MGHRA and CDR2 is YSYEKL. The CDR3 runs to 13 residues. Trimming shortened V by 3 bases and J by 2 bases, and 8 bases separated the two germline ends. The CDR3 nucleotides read TGCGCCAGCAGCCACCAGGTAACCTACGAGCAGTACTTC. This translates into CASSHQVTYEQYF.

This clone was recorded once. The chain joins TRBV6-4 to TRBJ2-3; D may be TRBD2 (6 bases). Germline assignment: CDR1 MRHNA and CDR2 SNTAGT. With 4 bases removed from V and 0 bases from J, the gap between germline ends came to 8 bases. This CDR3 is built from 14 residues. CDR3 loop: CASSVSGSTDTQYF. The CDR3 bases are TGTGCCAGCAGTGTAAGCGGGAGCACAGATACGCAGTATTTT.

The gene calls are TRBV27 and TRBJ2-5, with 8 bases that match TRBD2. The J call may be in error: the DNA end matches TRBJ2-7 better. Germline CDR1 reads MNHEY; CDR2 reads SMNVEV (reference sequence). This CDR3 contains 18 residues. The CDR3 sequence is CASSLSPLLAESTYEQYF. The CDR3 DNA reads TGTGCCAGCAGTTTATCGCCCCTACTAGCGGAGTCAACCTACGAGCAGTACTTC.